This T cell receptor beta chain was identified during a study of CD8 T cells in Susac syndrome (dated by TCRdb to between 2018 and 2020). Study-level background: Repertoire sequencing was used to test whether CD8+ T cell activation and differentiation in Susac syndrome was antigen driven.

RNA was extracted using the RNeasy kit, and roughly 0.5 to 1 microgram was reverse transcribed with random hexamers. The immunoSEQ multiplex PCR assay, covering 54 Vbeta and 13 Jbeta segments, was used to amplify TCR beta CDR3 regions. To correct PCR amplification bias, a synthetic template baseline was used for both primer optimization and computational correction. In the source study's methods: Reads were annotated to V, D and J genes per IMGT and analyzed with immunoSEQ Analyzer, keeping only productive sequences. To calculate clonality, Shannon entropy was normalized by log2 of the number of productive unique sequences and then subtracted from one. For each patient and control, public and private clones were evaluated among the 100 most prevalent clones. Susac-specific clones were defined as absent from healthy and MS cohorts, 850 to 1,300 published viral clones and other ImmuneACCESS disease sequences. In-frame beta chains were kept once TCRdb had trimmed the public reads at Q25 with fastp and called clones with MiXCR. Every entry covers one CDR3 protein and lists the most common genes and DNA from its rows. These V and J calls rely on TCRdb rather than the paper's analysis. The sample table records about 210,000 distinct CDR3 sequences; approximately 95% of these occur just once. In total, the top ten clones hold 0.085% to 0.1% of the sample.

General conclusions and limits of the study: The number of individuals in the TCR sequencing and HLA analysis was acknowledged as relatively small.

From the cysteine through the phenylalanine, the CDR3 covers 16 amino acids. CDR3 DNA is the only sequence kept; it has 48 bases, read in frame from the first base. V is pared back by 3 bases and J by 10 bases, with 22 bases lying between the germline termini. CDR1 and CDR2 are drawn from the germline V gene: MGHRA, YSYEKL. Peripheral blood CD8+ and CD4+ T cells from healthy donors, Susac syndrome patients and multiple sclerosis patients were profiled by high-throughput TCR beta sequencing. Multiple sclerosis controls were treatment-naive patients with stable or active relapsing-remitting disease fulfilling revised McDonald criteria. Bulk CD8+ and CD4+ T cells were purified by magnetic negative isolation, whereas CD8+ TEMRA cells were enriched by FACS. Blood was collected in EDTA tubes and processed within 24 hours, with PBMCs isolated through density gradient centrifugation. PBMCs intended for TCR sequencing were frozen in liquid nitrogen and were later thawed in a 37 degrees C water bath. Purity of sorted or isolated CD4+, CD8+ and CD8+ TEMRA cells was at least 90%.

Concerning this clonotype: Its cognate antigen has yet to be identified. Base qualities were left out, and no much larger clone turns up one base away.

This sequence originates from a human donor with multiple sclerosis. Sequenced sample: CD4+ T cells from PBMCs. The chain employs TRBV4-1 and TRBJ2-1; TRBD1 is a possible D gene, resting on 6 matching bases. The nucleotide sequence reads TGCGCCAGCAGCCACATTACAGGGCCTCTCCCCTGGGAGCAGTTCTTC. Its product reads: CASSHITGPLPWEQFF.